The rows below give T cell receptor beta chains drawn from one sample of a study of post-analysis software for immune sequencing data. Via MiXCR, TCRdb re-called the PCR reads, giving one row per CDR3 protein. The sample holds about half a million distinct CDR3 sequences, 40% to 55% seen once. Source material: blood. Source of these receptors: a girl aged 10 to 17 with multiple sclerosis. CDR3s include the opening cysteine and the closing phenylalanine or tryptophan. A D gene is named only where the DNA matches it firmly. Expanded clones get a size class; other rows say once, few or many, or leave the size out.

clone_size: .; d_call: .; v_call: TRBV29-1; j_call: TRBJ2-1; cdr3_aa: CSVEGRLWNEQFF; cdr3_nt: TGCAGCGTTGAGGGTAGGCTTTGGAATGAGCAGTTCTTC
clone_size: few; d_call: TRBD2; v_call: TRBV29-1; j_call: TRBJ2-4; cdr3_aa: CSAVSGGDIQYF; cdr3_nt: TGCAGCGCGGTGTCGGGAGGAGACATTCAGTACTTC
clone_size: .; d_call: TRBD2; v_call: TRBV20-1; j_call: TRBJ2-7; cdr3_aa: CSARDLGLRNEQYF; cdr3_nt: TGCAGTGCTAGAGATCTGGGACTAAGAAACGAGCAGTACTTC
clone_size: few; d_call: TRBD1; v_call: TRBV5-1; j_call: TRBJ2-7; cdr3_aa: CASSLERQGISYEQYF; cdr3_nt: TGCGCCAGCAGCTTGGAAAGACAGGGAATCTCCTACGAGCAGTACTTC
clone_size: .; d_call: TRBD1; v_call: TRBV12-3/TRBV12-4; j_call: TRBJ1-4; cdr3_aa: CASSLGQGGKLFF; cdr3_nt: TGTGCCAGCAGTTTAGGACAGGGTGGAAAACTGTTTTTT
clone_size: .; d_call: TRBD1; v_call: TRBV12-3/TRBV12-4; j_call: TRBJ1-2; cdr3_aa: CASSSRDRGIYGYTF; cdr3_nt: TGTGCCAGCAGTTCCCGGGACAGGGGGATCTATGGCTACACCTTC
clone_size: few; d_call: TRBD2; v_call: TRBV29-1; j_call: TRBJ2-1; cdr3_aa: CSVRITSGSRDEQFF; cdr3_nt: TGCAGCGTTCGAATTACTAGCGGGAGTAGGGATGAGCAGTTCTTC
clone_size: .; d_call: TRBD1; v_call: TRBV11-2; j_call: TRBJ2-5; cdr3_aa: CASSQHDRALMVTQYF; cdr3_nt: TGTGCCAGCAGCCAACACGACAGGGCCTTAATGGTGACCCAGTACTTC
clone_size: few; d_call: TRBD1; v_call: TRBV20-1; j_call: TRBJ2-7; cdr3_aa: CSAPGQGVEQYF; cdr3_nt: TGCAGTGCCCCGGGACAGGGAGTCGAGCAGTACTTC
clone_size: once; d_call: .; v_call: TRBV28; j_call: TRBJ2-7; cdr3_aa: CASTRQDYEQYF; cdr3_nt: TGTGCCAGCACCAGGCAGGACTACGAGCAGTACTTC
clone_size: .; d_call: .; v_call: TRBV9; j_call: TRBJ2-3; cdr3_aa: CASSPREGARTDTQYF; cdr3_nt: TGTGCCAGCAGCCCCCGGGAGGGGGCGCGAACAGATACGCAGTATTTT
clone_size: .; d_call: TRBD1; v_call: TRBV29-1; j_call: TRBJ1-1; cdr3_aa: CSVGQGKNTEAFF; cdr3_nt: TGCAGCGTTGGACAGGGAAAGAACACTGAAGCTTTCTTT
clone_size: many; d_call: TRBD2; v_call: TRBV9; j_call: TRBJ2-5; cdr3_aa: CASSVGLAGETQYF; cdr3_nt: TGTGCCAGCAGCGTAGGACTAGCGGGAGAGACCCAGTACTTC
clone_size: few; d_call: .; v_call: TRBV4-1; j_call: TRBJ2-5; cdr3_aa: CASSQLLISGETQYF; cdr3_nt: TGCGCCAGCAGCCAATTACTTATTAGCGGAGAGACCCAGTACTTC
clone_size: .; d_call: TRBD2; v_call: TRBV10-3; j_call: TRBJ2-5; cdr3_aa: CAIMKLAGGGRGYNEQYF; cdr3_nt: TGTGCCATCATGAAACTAGCGGGAGGGGGCCGGGGCTACAATGAGCAGTACTTC
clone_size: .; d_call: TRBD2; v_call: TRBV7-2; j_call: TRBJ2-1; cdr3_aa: CASSLAGVPNEQFF; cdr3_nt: TGTGCCAGCAGTCTAGCGGGAGTCCCCAATGAGCAGTTCTTC
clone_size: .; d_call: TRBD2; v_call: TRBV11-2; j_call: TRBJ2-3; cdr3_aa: CASSISGSLSDTQYF; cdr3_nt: TGTGCCAGCAGCATTAGCGGGAGTCTGTCAGATACGCAGTATTTT
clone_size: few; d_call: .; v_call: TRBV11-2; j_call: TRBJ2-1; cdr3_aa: CASSLAREQFF; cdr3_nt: TGTGCCAGCAGCTTAGCGCGTGAGCAGTTCTTC
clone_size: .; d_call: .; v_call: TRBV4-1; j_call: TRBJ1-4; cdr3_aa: CASSQDERRIEKLFF; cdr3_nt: TGCGCCAGCAGCCAAGACGAGAGAAGGATTGAAAAACTGTTTTTT
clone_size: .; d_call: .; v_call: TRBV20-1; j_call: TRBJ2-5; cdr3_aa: CSAPLTRAAKKTQYF; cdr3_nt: TGCAGTGCCCCGCTTACCAGGGCGGCTAAGAAGACCCAGTACTTC
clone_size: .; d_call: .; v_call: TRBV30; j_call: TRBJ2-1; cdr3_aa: CASQGISYNEQFF; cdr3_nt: TGTGCCTCTCAGGGAATCTCCTACAATGAGCAGTTCTTC
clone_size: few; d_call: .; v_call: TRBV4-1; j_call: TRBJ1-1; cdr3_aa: CASSQNTEAFF; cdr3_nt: TGCGCCAGCAGCCAAAACACTGAAGCTTTCTTT
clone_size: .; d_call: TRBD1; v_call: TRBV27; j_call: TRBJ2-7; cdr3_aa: CASSRDSIDEQYF; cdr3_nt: TGTGCCAGCAGTCGGGACAGCATCGACGAGCAGTACTTC
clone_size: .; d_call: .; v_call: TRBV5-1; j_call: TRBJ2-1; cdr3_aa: CASSQAFEEQFF; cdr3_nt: TGCGCCAGCAGCCAGGCGTTTGAAGAGCAGTTCTTC
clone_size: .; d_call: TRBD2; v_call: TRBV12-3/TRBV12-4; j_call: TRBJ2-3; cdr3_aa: CASSSRPLLAGRRNTDTQYF; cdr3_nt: TGTGCCAGCAGCTCTCGGCCTCTTCTAGCGGGAAGACGGAACACAGATACGCAGTATTTT
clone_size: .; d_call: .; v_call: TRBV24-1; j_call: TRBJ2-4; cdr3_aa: CATSDSQGKRTQYF; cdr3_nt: TGTGCCACCAGTGATTCGCAGGGGAAGAGAACCCAGTACTTC
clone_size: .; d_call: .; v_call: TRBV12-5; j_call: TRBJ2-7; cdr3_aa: CASGPSREEQYF; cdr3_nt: TGTGCTAGTGGTCCTTCTAGGGAGGAGCAGTACTTC
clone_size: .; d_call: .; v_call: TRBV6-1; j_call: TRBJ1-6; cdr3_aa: CASRPGFSPLHF; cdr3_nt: TGTGCCAGCCGGCCGGGTTTTTCACCCCTCCACTTT
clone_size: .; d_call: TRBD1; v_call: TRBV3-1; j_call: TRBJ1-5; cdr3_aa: CASSEQGYQPQHF; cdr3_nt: TGTGCCAGCAGCGAACAGGGGTACCAGCCCCAGCATTTT
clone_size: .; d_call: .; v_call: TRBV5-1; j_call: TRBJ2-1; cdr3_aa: CASSFSPGDNNEQFF; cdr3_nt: TGCGCCAGCAGCTTTAGCCCGGGAGATAACAATGAGCAGTTCTTC
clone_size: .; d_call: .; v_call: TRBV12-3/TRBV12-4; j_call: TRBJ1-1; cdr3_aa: CASSHSLNTEAFF; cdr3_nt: TGTGCCAGCAGCCACAGTCTGAACACTGAAGCTTTCTTT
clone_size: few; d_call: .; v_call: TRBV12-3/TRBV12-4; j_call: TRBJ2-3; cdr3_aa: CASTKARTDTQYF; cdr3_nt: TGTGCCAGCACCAAAGCGAGGACAGATACGCAGTATTTT
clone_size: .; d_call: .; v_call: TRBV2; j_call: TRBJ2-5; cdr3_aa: CARTTGPRDTRQYF; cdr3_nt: TGTGCCAGGACAACGGGACCTCGGGACACGAGGCAGTACTTC
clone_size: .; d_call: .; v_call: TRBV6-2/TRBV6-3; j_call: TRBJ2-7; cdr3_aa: CASTILAGSPGEQYF; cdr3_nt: TGTGCCAGCACAATACTGGCGGGATCTCCGGGCGAGCAGTACTTC
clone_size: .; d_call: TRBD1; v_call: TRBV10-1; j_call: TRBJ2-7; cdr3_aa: CATFRRQGISYEQYF; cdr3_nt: TGCGCCACCTTCCGAAGACAGGGCATCTCCTACGAGCAGTACTTC
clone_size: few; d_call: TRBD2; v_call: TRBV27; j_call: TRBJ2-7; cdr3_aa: CASSLTSGSYYEQYF; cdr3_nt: TGTGCCAGCAGTTTGACTAGCGGGAGCTACTACGAGCAGTACTTC
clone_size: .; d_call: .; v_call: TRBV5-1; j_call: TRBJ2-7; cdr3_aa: CASSLGDGFYEQYF; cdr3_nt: TGCGCCAGCAGCTTGGGAGATGGGTTCTACGAGCAGTACTTC
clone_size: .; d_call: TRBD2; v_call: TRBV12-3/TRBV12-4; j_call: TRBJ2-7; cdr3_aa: CASRLGASGSYEQYF; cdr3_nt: TGTGCCAGCAGACTTGGGGCTAGCGGCTCCTACGAGCAGTACTTC